This is a list of T cell receptor beta chains from one sample in a study of blood T cell repertoires in COVID-19. Sequencing was performed with immunoSEQ multiplex PCR; in TCRdb, only in-frame clones are kept and a portion is missing. The data hold 450,000 to 500,000 clones, with 75% to 90% observed a single time. The sequenced material came from PBMCs or T cells enriched from blood (not recorded which). The receptors shown here come from a woman aged 55-69 years who had recovered from COVID-19. CDR3s leave out the opening cysteine and the closing phenylalanine or tryptophan. Size values are once, few and many counts, or a class for expanded clones, and some rows have none.

12	TRBV29-1	TRBJ1-2	NA	SVEGQGPNYGYT
11	TRBV2	TRBJ1-2	few	ASSPGQGTGYT
16	TRBV21-1	TRBJ2-3	NA	ASSKEIQTSGNTDTQY
19	TRBV6-2/TRBV6-3	TRBJ2-2	NA	ASSKTAGTGIPGLQVGELF
11	TRBV6-5	TRBJ2-5	once	ASSSDRWETQY
12	TRBV6-6	TRBJ1-1	NA	ASSYNQANTEAF
14	TRBV18	TRBJ2-3	NA	ASSPGLAGTSDTQY
12	TRBV19	TRBJ2-3	NA	ASTKPGDERTQY
13	TRBV3-1/TRBV3-2	TRBJ2-1	NA	ASSQVAGGYNEQF
12	TRBV2	TRBJ1-6	NA	ASRRTGEYSPLH
11	TRBV18	TRBJ1-1	NA	ASRKSLNTEAF
12	TRBV28	TRBJ1-2	NA	ASRGAVTYYGYT
14	TRBV12-5	TRBJ2-7	NA	ASGLVLGRGLYEQY
13	TRBV3-1/TRBV3-2	TRBJ1-2	NA	ASSLAGDSNYGYT
13	TRBV11-2	TRBJ1-1	NA	ASSSRQGLAYEAF
11	TRBV9	TRBJ1-1	NA	ASSVGEDTEAF
12	TRBV5-1	TRBJ2-5	NA	ASSGEIGIETQY
16	TRBV10-3	TRBJ2-3	few	AISESTQSGGYTDTQY
12	TRBV19	TRBJ1-5	NA	ASSRRGVGQPQH
16	TRBV3-1/TRBV3-2	TRBJ2-2	NA	ASRAGQGAILNTGELF
10	TRBV5-5	TRBJ1-5	few	ASSPSGQPQH
12	TRBV19	TRBJ1-3	NA	ATTPGSLGNTIY